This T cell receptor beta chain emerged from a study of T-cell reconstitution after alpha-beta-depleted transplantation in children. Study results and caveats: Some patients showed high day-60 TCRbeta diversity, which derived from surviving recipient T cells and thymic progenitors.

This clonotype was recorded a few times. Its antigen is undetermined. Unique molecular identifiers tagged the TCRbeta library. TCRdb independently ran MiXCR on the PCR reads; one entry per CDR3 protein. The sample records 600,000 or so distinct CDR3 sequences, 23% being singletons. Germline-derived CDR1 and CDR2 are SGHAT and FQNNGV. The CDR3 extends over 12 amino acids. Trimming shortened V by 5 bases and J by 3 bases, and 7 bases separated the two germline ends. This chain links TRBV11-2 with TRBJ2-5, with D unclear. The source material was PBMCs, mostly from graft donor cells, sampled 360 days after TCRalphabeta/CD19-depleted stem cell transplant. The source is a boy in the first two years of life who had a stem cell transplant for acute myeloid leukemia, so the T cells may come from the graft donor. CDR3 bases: TGTGCCAGCAGCGGCCCCGAAGAGACCCAGTACTTC. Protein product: CASSGPEETQYF.